A single sample is the source of the 18 T cell receptor beta chains below, sequenced in a study of shared clonotypes between healthy human individuals. Only in-frame clones appear in the TCRdb table, and some are missing; sequencing was by immunoSEQ multiplex PCR. The sample lists approximately 100,000 clones, around 64% occurring once. The sequenced sample was memory CD8+ T cells sorted from blood. Documented subset: CD45RO+ cells pooled with CCR7-negative TemRA cells. All receptors come from a woman aged 30 to 39 in good health.

The rearrangement links TRBV2 to TRBJ1-2; weak D call: TRBD1 (6 bases). Trimming cost V 2 bases and J 0 bases, with 7 bases left between them. Germline CDR1 and CDR2: SNHLY and FYNNEI. The CDR3 sequence is 14 residues long. Here the CDR3 DNA reads TGTGCCAGCAGTGAACAGGGGACTAACTATGGCTACACCTTC. Translating it yields CASSEQGTNYGYTF.

The chain carries TRBV5-6 and TRBJ2-3; TRBD1 matches 10 bases. V gave up 0 bases and J gave up 2 bases; unmatched junction bases: 6. The CDR3 has 17 amino acids. The germline gives CDR1 SGHDT, CDR2 YYEEEE. CDR3 coding DNA: TGTGCCAGCAGCTTGGCTGGGACAGGGGATATCACAGATACGCAGTATTTT. Translation: CASSLAGTGDITDTQYF.

The chain joins TRBV28 to TRBJ2-7; TRBD2 agrees at 8 bases. The V gene's germline CDR1 is MDHEN and CDR2 SYDVKM. After removal of 2 bases from V and 7 bases from J, the junction contained 7 bases not matched to a gene. The CDR3 contains 14 residues. The CDR3 nucleotides are TGTGCCAGCAGTTTAAGACGGGGGGGAAGGGAGCAGTACTTC. This encodes CASSLRRGGREQYF.

The chain has TRBV28 and TRBJ2-7; the match to TRBD1 covers 9 bases. The V segment lost 2 bases and the J segment 1 base; nucleotides outside the gene matches: 18. Germline values: CDR1 MDHEN, CDR2 SYDVKM. The CDR3 is made up of 20 amino acids. This CDR3 reads CASSLRVWNRGPPLSYEQYF. The CDR3 DNA reads as TGTGCCAGCAGTTTAAGGGTGTGGAACAGGGGGCCCCCGTTGTCCTACGAGCAGTACTTC.

As to this clone: With a far larger clone one base away, a read error is the likely cause. The chain is built from TRBV7-9 and TRBJ2-5; maybe TRBD2 (7 bases). With the DNA end fitting TRBJ2-7 better, the J assignment may be wrong. Per the germline V gene, CDR1 is SEHNR and CDR2 is FQNEAQ (reference sequence). The CDR3 consists of 16 residues. This chain's CDR3 is CASSLLAGVGGGEQYF. The CDR3 DNA reads TGTGCCAGCAGCTTACTTGCGGGAGTAGGGGGGGGCGAGCAGTACTTC.

The V and J genes are TRBV7-9 and TRBJ2-7; no definite D call. The CDR3 covers 14 residues. Germline assignment: CDR1 SEHNR and CDR2 FQNEAQ (reference sequence). V lost 4 bases and J lost 0, with 10 bases in between. The CDR3 protein is CASSSVGSSYEQYF. DNA of the CDR3: TGTGCCAGCAGCTCAGTGGGAAGCTCCTACGAGCAGTACTTC. The complete variable domain, with remaining parts taken from reference TRBV7-9 and TRBJ2-7, reads DTGVSQNPRHKITKRGQNVTFRCDPISEHNRLYWYRQTLGQGPEFLTYFQNEAQLEKSRLLSDRFSAERPKGSFSTLEIQRTEQGDSAMYLCASSSVGSSYEQYFGPGTRLTVT.

This rearrangement joins TRBV7-2 to TRBJ2-2; D remains ambiguous. Trimming removed 1 base from V and 3 bases from J, with 9 bases in between. CDR3 length: 15 residues. From germline, CDR1 is SGHTA and CDR2 FQGNSA. The CDR3 is CASSLGTAYTGELFF. The DNA for the CDR3 is TGTGCCAGCAGCTTAGGGACGGCCTACACCGGGGAGCTGTTTTTT.

In this sample, this clone turned up many times. The chain is built from TRBV10-1 and TRBJ2-2, with D perhaps being TRBD1 or TRBD2 (6 bases each). V was clipped by 4 bases and J by 6 bases, with 9 bases between them. Germline CDR1 WNHNN, CDR2 SYGVQD (reference sequence). CDR3 length: 13 amino acids. The chain's CDR3 is CASSAGEAGELFF. As DNA, the CDR3 is TGCGCCAGCAGTGCAGGGGAGGCCGGGGAGCTGTTTTTT.

The chain has TRBV7-2 and TRBJ2-6; D remains ambiguous. This CDR3 comprises 16 residues. The germline V gene encodes CDR1 SGHTA and CDR2 FQGNSA. Trimming removed 6 bases from V and 0 bases from J, with 12 bases in between. The CDR3 spells CASRPTATSGANVLTF. The CDR3 DNA reads TGTGCCAGCAGACCGACGGCGACCTCTGGGGCCAACGTCCTGACTTTC.

This chain links TRBV28 with TRBJ2-3, with D perhaps TRBD1 or TRBD2 (7 bases each). The germline V gene encodes CDR1 MDHEN and CDR2 SYDVKM. This CDR3 has 14 amino acids. V was trimmed by 6 bases and J by 7 bases, leaving 17 bases between them. The CDR3 DNA reads TGTGCCAGCAGCCCGGGGGAGGGGGCATATACGCAGTATTTT. Protein: CASSPGEGAYTQYF.

The genes are TRBV11-2 and TRBJ2-7; possibly TRBD1 or TRBD2 for D (6 bases each). The germline CDR1 and CDR2 sequences are SGHAT and FQNNGV. This CDR3 contains 14 residues. The V and J ends lost 5 bases and 2 bases respectively, with 13 bases between them. The CDR3 coding sequence is TGTGCCAGCAGCCTGGGCGGGGACACCTACGAGCAGTACTTC. As protein: CASSLGGDTYEQYF.

The chain employs TRBV2 and TRBJ1-2; unclear D gene. Germline-derived CDR1 and CDR2 are SNHLY and FYNNEI. The CDR3 has 12 residues. V lost 3 bases and J lost 2, with 4 bases in between. CDR3 sequence reads: CASSDRNYGYTF. CDR3 nucleotides: TGTGCCAGCAGTGACAGGAACTATGGCTACACCTTC.

The chain couples TRBV7-9 to TRBJ1-4; no clear D gene. The CDR3 spans 12 residues. Trimming shortened V by 7 bases and J by 12 bases, and 15 bases separated the two germline ends. Germline V lookup: CDR1 SEHNR, CDR2 FQNEAQ (reference sequence). As DNA, the CDR3 is TGTGCCAGCAACTCCCGGGTGGGTGAACTGTTTTTT. Translating it yields CASNSRVGELFF.

The rearrangement uses TRBV7-2 and TRBJ2-3, with TRBD2 matching over 11 bases. The CDR3 is made up of 17 amino acids. With 4 bases clipped from V and 6 bases from J, the junction kept 12 bases outside the gene matches. Germline V CDR1 and CDR2: SGHTA, FQGNSA. CDR3 protein: CASSSLLTSGGRDTQYF. The CDR3 nucleotides read TGTGCCAGCAGCTCCCTACTAACTAGCGGGGGTAGGGATACGCAGTATTTT.

V gene TRBV27 combines with J gene TRBJ1-4, with D perhaps matching TRBD1 (5 bases). There are 16 residues in the CDR3. Trimming left V 6 bases short and J 0 bases short, with 14 bases between. Germline CDR1 MNHEY, CDR2 SMNVEV (reference sequence). The DNA of the CDR3 is TGTGCCAGCAGCCTTACGACAGACACAACTAATGAAAAACTGTTTTTT. Amino acids: CASSLTTDTTNEKLFF.

J is TRBJ1-3 and V is TRBV28; no firm D call. This CDR3 is 17 amino acids long. V lost 5 bases and J lost 3, with 20 bases in between. CDR1 and CDR2 (germline): MDHEN, SYDVKM. The CDR3 DNA reads as TGTGCCAGCAGTCGCCCTCATATGCTGGGCAGTGGAAACACCATATATTTT. Translated: CASSRPHMLGSGNTIYF.

This chain uses TRBV18 with TRBJ2-7; 9 bases map to TRBD1. The V segment lost 6 bases and the J segment 6 bases; nucleotides outside the gene matches: 9. The CDR3 has 14 amino acids. CDR1 and CDR2 (germline): KGHSH, LQKENI. The CDR3 loop reads CASSPPGTGIEQYF. The CDR3 coding sequence is TGTGCCAGCTCGCCCCCCGGGACAGGGATCGAGCAGTACTTC.

The gene calls are TRBV10-2 and TRBJ2-1, with 8 nucleotides matching TRBD1. V lost 3 bases, J lost 6 bases, and 4 bases stayed unmatched. The CDR3 totals 14 residues. CDR1 and CDR2 (germline): WSHSY, SAAADI. The CDR3 reads CASSDPGGFNEQFF. For the CDR3, the DNA is TGCGCCAGCAGTGACCCAGGGGGCTTCAATGAGCAGTTCTTC.